The entry that follows covers one TCR beta chain sequence. Germline V CDR1 and CDR2: MDHEN, SYDVKM. CDR3 length: 18 amino acids. Trimming at V came to 1 base and at J to 3 bases, leaving 14 bases not matched to a gene. The data belong to a study of blood T cell repertoires in COVID-19. Here immunoSEQ multiplex PCR was the method, and the copy in TCRdb shows in-frame clones only, minus some. The sample includes 300,000 to 450,000 clones, 70% to 90% of them seen just once. Sequenced sample: peripheral blood. This chain uses TRBV28 with TRBJ2-7, with 8 bases identical to TRBD2. This TCR was sampled from a woman in her thirties with COVID-19, enrolled during active disease. The CDR3 sequence: CASSLFGGGGLADYEQYF. The DNA of the CDR3 is TGTGCCAGCAGTTTATTCGGGGGGGGAGGACTAGCAGACTACGAGCAGTACTTC.